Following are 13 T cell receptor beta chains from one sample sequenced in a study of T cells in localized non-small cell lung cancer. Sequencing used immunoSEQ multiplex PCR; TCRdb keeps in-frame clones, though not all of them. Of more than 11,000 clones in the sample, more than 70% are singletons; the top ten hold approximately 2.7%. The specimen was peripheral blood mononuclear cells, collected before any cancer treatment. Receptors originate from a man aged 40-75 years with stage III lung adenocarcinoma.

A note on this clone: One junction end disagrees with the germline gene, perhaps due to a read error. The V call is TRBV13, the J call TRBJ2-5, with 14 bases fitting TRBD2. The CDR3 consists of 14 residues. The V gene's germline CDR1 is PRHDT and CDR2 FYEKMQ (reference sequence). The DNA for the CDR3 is TGTGCCAGCAGCTTGGGACTAGCGGGAGAGTCCCAGTACTTC. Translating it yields CASSLGLAGESQYF.

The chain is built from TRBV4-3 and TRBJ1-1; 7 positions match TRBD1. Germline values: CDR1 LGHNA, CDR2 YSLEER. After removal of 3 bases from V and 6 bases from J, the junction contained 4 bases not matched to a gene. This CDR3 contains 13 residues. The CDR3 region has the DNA TGCGCCAGCAGCCACGACAGGGTGTCTGAAGCTTTCTTT. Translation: CASSHDRVSEAFF.

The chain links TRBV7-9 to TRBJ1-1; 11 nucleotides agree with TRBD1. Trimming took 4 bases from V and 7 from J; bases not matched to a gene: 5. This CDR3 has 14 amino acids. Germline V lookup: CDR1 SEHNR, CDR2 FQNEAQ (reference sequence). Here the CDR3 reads CASSWEGQGDEAFF. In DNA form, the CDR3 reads TGTGCCAGCAGCTGGGAGGGACAGGGGGATGAAGCTTTCTTT.

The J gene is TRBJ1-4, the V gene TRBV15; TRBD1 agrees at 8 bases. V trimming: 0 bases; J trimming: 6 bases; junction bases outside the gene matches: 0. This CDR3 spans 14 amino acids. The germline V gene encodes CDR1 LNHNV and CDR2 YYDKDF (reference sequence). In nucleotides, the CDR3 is TGTGCCACCAGCAGAGACAGGGGGCATGAAAAACTGTTTTTT. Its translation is CATSRDRGHEKLFF.

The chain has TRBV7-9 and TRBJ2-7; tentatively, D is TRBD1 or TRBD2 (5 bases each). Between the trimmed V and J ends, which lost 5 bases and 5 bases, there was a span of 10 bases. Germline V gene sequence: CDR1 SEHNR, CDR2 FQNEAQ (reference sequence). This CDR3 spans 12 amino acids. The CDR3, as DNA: TGTGCCAGCAGCGTTGGGGGAGACGAGCAGTACTTC. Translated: CASSVGGDEQYF.

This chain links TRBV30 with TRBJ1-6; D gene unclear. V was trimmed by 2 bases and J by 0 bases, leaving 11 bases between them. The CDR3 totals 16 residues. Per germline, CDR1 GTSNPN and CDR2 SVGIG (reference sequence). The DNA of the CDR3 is TGTGCCTGGAGTTATGCCTCTAGCTCCTATAATTCACCCCTCCACTTT. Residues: CAWSYASSSYNSPLHF.

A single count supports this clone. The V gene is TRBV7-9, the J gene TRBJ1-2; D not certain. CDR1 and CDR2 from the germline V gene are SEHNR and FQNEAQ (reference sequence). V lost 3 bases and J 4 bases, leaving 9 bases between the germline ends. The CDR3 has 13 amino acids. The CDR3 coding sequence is TGTGCCAGCAGCTTTCTTTCAGTCTATGGCTACACCTTC. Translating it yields CASSFLSVYGYTF.

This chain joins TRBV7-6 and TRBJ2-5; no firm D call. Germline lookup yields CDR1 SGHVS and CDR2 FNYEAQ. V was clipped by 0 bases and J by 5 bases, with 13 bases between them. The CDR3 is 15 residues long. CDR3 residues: CASSLAPGEGETQYF. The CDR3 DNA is TGTGCCAGCAGCTTAGCCCCTGGGGAAGGGGAGACCCAGTACTTC.

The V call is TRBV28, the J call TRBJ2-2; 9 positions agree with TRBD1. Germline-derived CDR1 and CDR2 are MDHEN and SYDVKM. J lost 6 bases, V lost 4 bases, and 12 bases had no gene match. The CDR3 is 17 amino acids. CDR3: CASSSGPDRGSAGELFF. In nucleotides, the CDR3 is TGTGCCAGCAGTTCGGGACCGGACAGGGGAAGCGCCGGGGAGCTGTTTTTT. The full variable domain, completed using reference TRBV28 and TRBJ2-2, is DVKVTQSSRYLVKRTGEKVFLECVQDMDHENMFWYRQDPGLGLRLIYFSYDVKMKEKGDIPEGYSVSREKKERFSLILESASTNQTSMYLCASSSGPDRGSAGELFFGEGSRLTVL.

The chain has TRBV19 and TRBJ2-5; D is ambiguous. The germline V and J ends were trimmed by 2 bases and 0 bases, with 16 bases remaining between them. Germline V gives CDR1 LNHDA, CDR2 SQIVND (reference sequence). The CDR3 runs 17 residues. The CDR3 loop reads CASSISPRNGYQETQYF. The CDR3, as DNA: TGTGCCAGTAGTATATCCCCCAGGAATGGGTACCAAGAGACCCAGTACTTC.

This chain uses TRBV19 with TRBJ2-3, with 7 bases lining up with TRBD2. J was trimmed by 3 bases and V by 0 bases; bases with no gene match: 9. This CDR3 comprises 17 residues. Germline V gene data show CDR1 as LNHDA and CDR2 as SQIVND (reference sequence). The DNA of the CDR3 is TGTGCCAGTAGTATAGAGGTGGACGGGAGGTCGACAGATACGCAGTATTTT. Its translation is CASSIEVDGRSTDTQYF.

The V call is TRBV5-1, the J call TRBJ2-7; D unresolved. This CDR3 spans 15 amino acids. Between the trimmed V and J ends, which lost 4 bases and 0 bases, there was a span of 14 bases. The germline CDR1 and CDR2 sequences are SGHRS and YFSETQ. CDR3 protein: CASSPDSGRSYEQYF. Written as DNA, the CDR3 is TGCGCCAGCAGCCCCGATTCCGGACGCTCCTACGAGCAGTACTTC. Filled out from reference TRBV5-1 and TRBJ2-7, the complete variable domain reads KAGVTQTPRYLIKTRGQQVTLSCSPISGHRSVSWYQQTPGQGLQFLFEYFSETQRNKGNFPGRFSGRQFSNSRSEMNVSTLELGDSALYLCASSPDSGRSYEQYFGPGTRLTVT.

Here the CDR3 DNA reads TGTGCCAGCAGCTTGGCTCATAATGAGCAGTTCTTC. This codes for CASSLAHNEQFF. The chain links TRBV11-2 to TRBJ2-1; D uncertain. This CDR3 is built from 12 residues. Germline CDR1 and CDR2: SGHAT and FQNNGV. V was clipped by 3 bases and J by 7 bases, with 7 bases between them.